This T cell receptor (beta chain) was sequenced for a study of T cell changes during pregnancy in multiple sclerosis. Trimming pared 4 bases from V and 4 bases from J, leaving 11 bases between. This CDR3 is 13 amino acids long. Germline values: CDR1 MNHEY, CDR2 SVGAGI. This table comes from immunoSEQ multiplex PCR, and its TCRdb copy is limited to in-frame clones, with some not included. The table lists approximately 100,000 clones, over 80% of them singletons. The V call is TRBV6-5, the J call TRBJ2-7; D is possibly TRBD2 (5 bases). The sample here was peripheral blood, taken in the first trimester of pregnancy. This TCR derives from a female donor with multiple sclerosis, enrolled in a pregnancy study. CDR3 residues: CASSFRSGYEQYF. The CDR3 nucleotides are TGTGCCAGCAGTTTCCGGTCGGGGTACGAGCAGTACTTC.